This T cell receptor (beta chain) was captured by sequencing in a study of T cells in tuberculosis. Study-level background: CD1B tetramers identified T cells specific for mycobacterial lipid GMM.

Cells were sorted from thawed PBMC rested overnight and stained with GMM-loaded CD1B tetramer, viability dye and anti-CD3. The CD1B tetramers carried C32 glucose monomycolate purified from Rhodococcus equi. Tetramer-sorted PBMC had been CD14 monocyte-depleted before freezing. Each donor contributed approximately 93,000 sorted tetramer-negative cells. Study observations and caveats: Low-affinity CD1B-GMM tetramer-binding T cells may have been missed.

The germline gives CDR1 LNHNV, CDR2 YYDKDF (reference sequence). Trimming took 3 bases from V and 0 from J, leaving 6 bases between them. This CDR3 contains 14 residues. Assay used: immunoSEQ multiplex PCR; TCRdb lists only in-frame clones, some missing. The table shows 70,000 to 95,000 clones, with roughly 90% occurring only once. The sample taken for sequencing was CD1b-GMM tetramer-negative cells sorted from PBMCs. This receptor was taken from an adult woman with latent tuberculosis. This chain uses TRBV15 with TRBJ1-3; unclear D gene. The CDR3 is CATSSHSSGNTIYF. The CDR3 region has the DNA TGTGCCACCAGCAGTCACAGCTCTGGAAACACCATATATTTT. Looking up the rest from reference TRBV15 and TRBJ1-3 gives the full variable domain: DAMVIQNPRYQVTQFGKPVTLSCSQTLNHNVMYWYQQKSSQAPKLLFHYYDKDFNNEADTPDNFQSRRPNTSFCFLDIRSPGLGDTAMYLCATSSHSSGNTIYFGEGSWLTVV.